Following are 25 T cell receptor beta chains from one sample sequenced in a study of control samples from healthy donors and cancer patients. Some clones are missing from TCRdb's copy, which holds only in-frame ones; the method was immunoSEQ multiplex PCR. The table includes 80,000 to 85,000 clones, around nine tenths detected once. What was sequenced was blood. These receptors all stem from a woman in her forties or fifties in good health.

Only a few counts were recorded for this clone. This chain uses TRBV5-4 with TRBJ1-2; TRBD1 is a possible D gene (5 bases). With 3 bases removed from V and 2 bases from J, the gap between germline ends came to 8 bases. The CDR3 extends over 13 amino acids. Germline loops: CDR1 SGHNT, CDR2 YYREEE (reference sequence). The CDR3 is CASSSQENYGYTF. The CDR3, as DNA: TGTGCCAGCAGCTCACAGGAAAACTATGGCTACACCTTC.

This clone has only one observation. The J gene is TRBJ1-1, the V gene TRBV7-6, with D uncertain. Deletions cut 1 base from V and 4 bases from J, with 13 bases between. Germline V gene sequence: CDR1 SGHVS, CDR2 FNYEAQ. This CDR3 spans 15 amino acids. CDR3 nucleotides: TGTGCCAGCAGCTTAGACGATCCGGGATCCACTGAAGCTTTCTTT. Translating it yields CASSLDDPGSTEAFF.

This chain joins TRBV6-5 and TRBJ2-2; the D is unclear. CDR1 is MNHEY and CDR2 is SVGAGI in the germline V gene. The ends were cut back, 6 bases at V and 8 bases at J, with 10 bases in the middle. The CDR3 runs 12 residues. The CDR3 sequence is CASRKLWGELFF. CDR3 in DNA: TGTGCCAGCAGAAAACTTTGGGGGGAGCTGTTTTTT.

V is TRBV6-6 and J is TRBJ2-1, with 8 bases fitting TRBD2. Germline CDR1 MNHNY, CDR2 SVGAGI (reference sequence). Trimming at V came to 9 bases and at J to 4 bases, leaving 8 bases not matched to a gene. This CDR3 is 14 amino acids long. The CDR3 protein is CASKAGESYNEQFF. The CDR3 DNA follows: TGTGCCAGTAAAGCGGGGGAGTCATACAATGAGCAGTTCTTC.

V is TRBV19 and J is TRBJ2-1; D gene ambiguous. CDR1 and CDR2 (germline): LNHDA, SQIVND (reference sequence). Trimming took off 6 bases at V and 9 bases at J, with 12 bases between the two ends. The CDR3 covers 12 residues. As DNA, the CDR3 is TGTGCCAGTAGACCCACGGGCGGTGAGCAGTTCTTC. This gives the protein CASRPTGGEQFF.

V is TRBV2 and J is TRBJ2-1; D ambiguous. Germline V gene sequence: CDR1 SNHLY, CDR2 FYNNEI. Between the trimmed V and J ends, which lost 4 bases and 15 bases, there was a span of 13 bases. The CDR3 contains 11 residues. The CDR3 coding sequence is TGTGCCAGCAGTGTGCAAACCCCTCGGTTCTTC. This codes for CASSVQTPRFF.

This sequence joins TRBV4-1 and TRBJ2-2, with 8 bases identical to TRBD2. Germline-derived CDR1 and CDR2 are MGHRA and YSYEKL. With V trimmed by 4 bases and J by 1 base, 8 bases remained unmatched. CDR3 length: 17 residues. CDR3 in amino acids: CASSRRFSGENTGELFF. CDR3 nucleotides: TGCGCCAGCAGCCGTAGGTTTAGCGGGGAGAACACCGGGGAGCTGTTTTTT.

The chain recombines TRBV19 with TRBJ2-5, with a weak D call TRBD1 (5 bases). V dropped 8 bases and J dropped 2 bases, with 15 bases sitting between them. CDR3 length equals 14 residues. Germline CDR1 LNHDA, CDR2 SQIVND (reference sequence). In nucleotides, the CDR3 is TGTGCCAGTTCCGCCTACTCAGGGCAAGAGACCCAGTACTTC. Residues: CASSAYSGQETQYF.

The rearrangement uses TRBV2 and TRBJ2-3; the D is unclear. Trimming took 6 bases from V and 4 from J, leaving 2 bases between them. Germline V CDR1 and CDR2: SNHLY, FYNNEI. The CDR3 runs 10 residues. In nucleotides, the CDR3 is TGTGCCAGCAGCGCAGATACGCAGTATTTT. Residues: CASSADTQYF.

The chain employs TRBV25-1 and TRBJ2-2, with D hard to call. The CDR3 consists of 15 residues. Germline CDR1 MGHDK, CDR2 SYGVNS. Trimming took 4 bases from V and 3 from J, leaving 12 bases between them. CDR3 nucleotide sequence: TGTGCCAGCAGTGGCCCCCAGGCGTACACCGGGGAGCTGTTTTTT. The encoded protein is CASSGPQAYTGELFF.

The chain's CDR3 is CASSPELDSANYGYTF. Here the CDR3 DNA reads TGTGCCAGCAGCCCCGAGCTGGACAGTGCTAACTATGGCTACACCTTC. V is TRBV7-9 and J is TRBJ1-2; D is possibly TRBD1 (6 bases). Trimming shortened V by 5 bases and J by 0 bases, and 16 bases separated the two germline ends. Germline loops: CDR1 SEHNR, CDR2 FQNEAQ (reference sequence). The CDR3 has 16 amino acids.

CDR3 bases: TGTGCCAGCAGCCTACCCCTACAGGGCCACGAGCAGTACTTC. Its protein product is CASSLPLQGHEQYF. The chain recombines TRBV13 with TRBJ2-7; possible D gene TRBD1, 6 bases. V lost 5 bases to trimming and J lost 5 bases, with 16 bases between them. The CDR3 is 14 residues long. In germline, CDR1 is PRHDT, CDR2 FYEKMQ (reference sequence). The entire variable domain, with the rest obtained from reference TRBV13 and TRBJ2-7, is as follows: AAGVIQSPRHLIKEKRETATLKCYPIPRHDTVYWYQQGPGQDPQFLISFYEKMQSDKGSIPDRFSAQQFSDYHSELNMSSLELGDSALYFCASSLPLQGHEQYFGPGTRLTVT.

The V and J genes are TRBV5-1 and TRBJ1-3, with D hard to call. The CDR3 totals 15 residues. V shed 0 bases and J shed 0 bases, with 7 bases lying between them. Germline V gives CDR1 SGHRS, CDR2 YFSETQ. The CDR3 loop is CASSLVGSSGNTIYF. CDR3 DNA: TGCGCCAGCAGCTTGGTGGGGAGCTCTGGAAACACCATATATTTT.

The CDR3 nucleotides are TGTGCCAGCAGTCCTACAGGTCCGAACACTGAAGCTTTCTTT. It codes for CASSPTGPNTEAFF. The chain joins TRBV6-4 to TRBJ1-1; a possible D gene is TRBD1 (5 bases). Per the germline V gene, CDR1 is MRHNA and CDR2 is SNTAGT. Trimming cost V 5 bases and J 1 base, with 11 bases left between them. The CDR3 length is 14 residues.

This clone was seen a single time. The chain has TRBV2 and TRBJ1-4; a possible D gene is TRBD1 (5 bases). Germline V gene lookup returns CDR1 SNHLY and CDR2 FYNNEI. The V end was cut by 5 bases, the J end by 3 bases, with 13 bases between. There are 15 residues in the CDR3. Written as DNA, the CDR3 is TGTGCCAGCAGTCCCACGACGGGGGCTAATGAAAAACTGTTTTTT. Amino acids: CASSPTTGANEKLFF.

In nucleotides, the CDR3 is TGTGCCAGCAGCTCGAGCACAGATACGCAGTATTTT. As protein: CASSSSTDTQYF. The chain joins TRBV3-1 (or the pseudogene TRBV3-2) to TRBJ2-3; D is unresolved. CDR3 length equals 12 residues. The V and J ends lost 5 bases and 0 bases respectively, with 3 bases between them. Germline CDR1 is LGHDT and CDR2 is YNNKEL (reference sequence).

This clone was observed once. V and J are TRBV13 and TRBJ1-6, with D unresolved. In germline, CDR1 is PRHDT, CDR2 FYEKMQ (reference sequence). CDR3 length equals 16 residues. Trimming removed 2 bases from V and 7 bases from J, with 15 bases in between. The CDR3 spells CASSLRGVRQNSPLHF. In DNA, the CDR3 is TGTGCCAGCAGCTTACGTGGGGTTCGGCAGAATTCACCCCTCCACTTT.

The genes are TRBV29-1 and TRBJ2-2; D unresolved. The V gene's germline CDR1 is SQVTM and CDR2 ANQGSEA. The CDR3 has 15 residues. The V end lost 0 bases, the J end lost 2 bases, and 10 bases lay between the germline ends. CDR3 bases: TGCAGCGTTGAAGACAGTTCCTCAAACACCGGGGAGCTGTTTTTT. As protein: CSVEDSSSNTGELFF.

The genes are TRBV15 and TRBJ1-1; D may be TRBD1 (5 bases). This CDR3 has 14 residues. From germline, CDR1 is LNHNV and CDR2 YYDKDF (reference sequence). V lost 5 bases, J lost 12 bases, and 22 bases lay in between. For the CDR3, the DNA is TGTGCCACCAGCGAAGCTCCCGGGGCGAGAAGGACTTTCTTT. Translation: CATSEAPGARRTFF.

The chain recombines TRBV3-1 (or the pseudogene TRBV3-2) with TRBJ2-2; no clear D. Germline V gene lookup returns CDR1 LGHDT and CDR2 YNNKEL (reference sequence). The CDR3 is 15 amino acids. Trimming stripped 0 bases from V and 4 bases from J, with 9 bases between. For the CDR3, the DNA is TGTGCCAGCAGCCAAGATTTTATTGGCACCGGGGAGCTGTTTTTT. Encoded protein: CASSQDFIGTGELFF.

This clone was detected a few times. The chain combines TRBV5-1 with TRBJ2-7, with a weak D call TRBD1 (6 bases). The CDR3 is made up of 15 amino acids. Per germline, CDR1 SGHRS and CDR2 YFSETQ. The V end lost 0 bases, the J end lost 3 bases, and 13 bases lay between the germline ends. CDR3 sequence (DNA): TGCGCCAGCAGCTTGGGTCTACAGGGCGACTACGAGCAGTACTTC. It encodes CASSLGLQGDYEQYF.

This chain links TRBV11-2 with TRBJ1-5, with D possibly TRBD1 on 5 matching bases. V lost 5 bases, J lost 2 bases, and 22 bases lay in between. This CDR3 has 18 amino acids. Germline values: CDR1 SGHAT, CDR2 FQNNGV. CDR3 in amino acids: CASSPKKSSRGGNQPQHF. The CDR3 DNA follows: TGTGCCAGCAGCCCTAAGAAATCGTCCCGGGGGGGCAATCAGCCCCAGCATTTT.

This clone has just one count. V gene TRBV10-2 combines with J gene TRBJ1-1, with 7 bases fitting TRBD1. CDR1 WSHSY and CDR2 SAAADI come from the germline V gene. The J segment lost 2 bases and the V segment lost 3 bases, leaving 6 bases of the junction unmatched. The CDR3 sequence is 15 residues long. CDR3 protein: CASSDGQVGNTEAFF. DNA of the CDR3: TGCGCCAGCAGTGACGGACAGGTGGGAAACACTGAAGCTTTCTTT.

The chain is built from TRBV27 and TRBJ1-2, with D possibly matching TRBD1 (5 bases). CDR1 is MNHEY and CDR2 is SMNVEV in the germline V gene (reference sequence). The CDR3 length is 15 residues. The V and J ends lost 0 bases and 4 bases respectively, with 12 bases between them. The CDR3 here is CASSLSGAHTYGYTF. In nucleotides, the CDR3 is TGTGCCAGCAGTTTATCAGGGGCGCATACCTATGGCTACACCTTC.

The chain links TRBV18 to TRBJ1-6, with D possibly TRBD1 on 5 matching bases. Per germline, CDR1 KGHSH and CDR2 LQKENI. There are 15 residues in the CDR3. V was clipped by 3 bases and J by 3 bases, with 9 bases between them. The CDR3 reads CASSPTGLYNSPLHF. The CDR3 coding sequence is TGTGCCAGCTCACCCACGGGACTCTATAATTCACCCCTCCACTTT. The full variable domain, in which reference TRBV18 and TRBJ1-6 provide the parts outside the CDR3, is NAGVMQNPRHLVRRRGQEARLRCSPMKGHSHVYWYRQLPEEGLKFMVYLQKENIIDESGMPKERFSAEFPKEGPSILRIQQVVRGDSAAYFCASSPTGLYNSPLHFGNGTRLTVT.